The 18 T cell receptor beta chains below all came from one sample that was sequenced in a study of cytomegalovirus exposure and HLA in healthy donors. PCR used 60 Vbeta primers and 13 Jbeta primers. Sequenced by immunoSEQ multiplex PCR; TCRdb stores in-frame clones only, minus some. The table records 110,000 or so clones, roughly two thirds of them present only once. The sequenced material came from PBMCs. These receptors all come from a man younger than 35 in good health and CMV-seropositive.

The rearrangement uses TRBV11-3 and TRBJ1-1; 9 bases fit TRBD1. V dropped 5 bases and J dropped 5; count of bases not matched to a gene: 6. CDR1 SGHNT and CDR2 YENEEA come from the germline V gene. The CDR3 runs 14 residues. The chain's CDR3 is CASSQGQGGTEAFF. CDR3 bases: TGTGCCAGCAGCCAGGGACAGGGAGGTACTGAAGCTTTCTTT.

V and J are TRBV14 and TRBJ2-1; D might be TRBD2 (6 bases). The CDR3 totals 15 residues. Trimming removed 4 bases from V and 10 bases from J, with 20 bases in between. Germline CDR1 and CDR2: SGHDN and FVKESK. As DNA, the CDR3 is TGTGCCAGCAGCCCCACGGGGGAAATACAATGGGAGCAGTTCTTC. The encoded protein is CASSPTGEIQWEQFF.

The V and J genes are TRBV6-5 and TRBJ2-5; TRBD2 agrees at 9 bases. The CDR3 has 16 amino acids. Trimming took 2 bases from V and 4 from J; bases not matched to a gene: 8. Germline V gene data show CDR1 as MNHEY and CDR2 as SVGAGI. The CDR3 sequence: CASSYSGGGATETQYF. The DNA for the CDR3 is TGTGCCAGCAGTTACAGCGGCGGGGGGGCCACAGAGACCCAGTACTTC.

This sequence joins TRBV7-8 and TRBJ2-7; 7 bases are a match to TRBD2. Trimming cost V 8 bases and J 0 bases; bases outside gene matches: 10. The CDR3 totals 15 residues. Germline assignment: CDR1 SGHVS and CDR2 FQNEAQ. The CDR3 DNA follows: TGTGCCAGCGCGGGCGGGGGTAACCCCTCCTACGAGCAGTACGTC. This gives the protein CASAGGGNPSYEQYV.

The chain uses TRBV5-1 and TRBJ2-3; 7 bases are shared with TRBD2. With V trimmed by 0 bases and J by 7 bases, 2 bases remained unmatched. The CDR3 totals 13 residues. The germline gives CDR1 SGHRS, CDR2 YFSETQ. CDR3 amino acids: CASSLEGGYTQYF. The CDR3 nucleotides read TGCGCCAGCAGCTTGGAGGGAGGGTATACGCAGTATTTT.

Only one count was recorded for this clone. The V and J genes are TRBV2 and TRBJ2-3, with TRBD2 matching over 7 bases. The V and J ends lost 3 bases and 0 bases, in that order; junction bases with no gene match: 9. The CDR3 length is 17 residues. In germline, CDR1 is SNHLY, CDR2 FYNNEI. The CDR3 sequence is CASSEAVSGDSTDTQYF. CDR3 bases: TGTGCCAGCAGTGAGGCCGTCAGCGGGGATAGCACAGATACGCAGTATTTT. Combining the CDR3 with reference TRBV2 and TRBJ2-3 gives the whole variable domain EPEVTQTPSHQVTQMGQEVILRCVPISNHLYFYWYRQILGQKVEFLVSFYNNEISEKSEIFDDQFSVERPDGSNFTLKIRSTKLEDSAMYFCASSEAVSGDSTDTQYFGPGTRLTVL.

The V gene is TRBV6-5, the J gene TRBJ2-1; 16 nucleotides match TRBD2. V was pared by 2 bases and J by 7 bases, with 2 bases of the junction left unmatched. The length of the CDR3 is 16 residues. Germline assignment: CDR1 MNHEY and CDR2 SVGAGI. As DNA, the CDR3 is TGTGCCAGCAGTTACGGGACTAGCGGGGGGGCAAATGAGCAGTTCTTC. It codes for CASSYGTSGGANEQFF.

The sample holds a few counts of this clone. The chain uses TRBV4-1 and TRBJ1-1; a weak D match, TRBD1 (6 bases). With 1 base removed from V and 4 bases from J, the gap between germline ends came to 13 bases. The germline CDR1 and CDR2 sequences are MGHRA and YSYEKL. The CDR3 has 15 amino acids. In DNA, the CDR3 is TGCGCCAGCAGCCAAGGGGTGGGCAGGGGCACTGAAGCTTTCTTT. Protein sequence: CASSQGVGRGTEAFF.

This clone was seen a few times. The chain uses TRBV4-1 and TRBJ1-1, with D possibly matching TRBD1 (6 bases). The V gene's germline CDR1 is MGHRA and CDR2 YSYEKL. The V gene lost 7 bases and the J gene lost 1 base, with 10 bases spanning the gap. CDR3 size: 13 residues. CDR3 DNA: TGCGCCAGCAATCGAGGGGGGAACACTGAAGCTTTCTTT. This codes for CASNRGGNTEAFF.

A few counts support this clone. This rearrangement joins TRBV5-1 to TRBJ2-1; weak D call: TRBD1 (6 bases). This CDR3 has 16 amino acids. The germline CDR1 and CDR2 sequences are SGHRS and YFSETQ. Trimming took off 0 bases at V and 2 bases at J, with 12 bases between the two ends. DNA of the CDR3: TGCGCCAGCAGCTTGGGGCAGGGGAAGACCTACAATGAGCAGTTCTTC. Translated, it gives CASSLGQGKTYNEQFF.

The chain joins TRBV28 to TRBJ2-5; 9 positions match TRBD2. Germline CDR1 MDHEN, CDR2 SYDVKM. V gave up 1 base and J gave up 5 bases; unmatched junction bases: 2. The CDR3 runs 14 residues. CDR3 loop: CASSLSRGGETQYF. The CDR3 bases are TGTGCCAGCAGTTTATCGCGGGGGGGGGAGACCCAGTACTTC.

This chain connects TRBV2 to TRBJ1-2; tentative D call: TRBD1 (6 bases). V lost 7 bases to trimming and J lost 6 bases, with 9 bases between them. The CDR3 is 11 residues long. Germline CDR1 reads SNHLY; CDR2 reads FYNNEI. CDR3 protein: CASNRANGYTF. CDR3 sequence (DNA): TGTGCCAGCAACAGGGCGAATGGCTACACCTTC.

The table lists this clone with a few counts. The chain carries TRBV6-1 and TRBJ2-5; no clear D gene. The V gene's germline CDR1 is MNHNS and CDR2 SASEGT. Between the trimmed V and J ends, which lost 4 bases and 2 bases, there was a span of 11 bases. The CDR3 length is 14 residues. The CDR3 here is CASSGVAGQETQYF. The CDR3 bases are TGTGCCAGCAGTGGGGTGGCAGGTCAAGAGACCCAGTACTTC.

The chain links TRBV6-6 to TRBJ2-1; 11 nucleotides agree with TRBD1. This CDR3 comprises 15 residues. V gave up 2 bases and J gave up 7 bases; unmatched junction bases: 4. CDR1 and CDR2 from the germline V gene are MNHNY and SVGAGI (reference sequence). The CDR3 coding sequence is TGTGCCAGCAGTTACACGGGACAGGGGGGGAATGAGCAGTTCTTC. Protein product: CASSYTGQGGNEQFF.

This chain joins TRBV6-5 and TRBJ1-1; D might be TRBD1 (5 bases). This CDR3 has 13 residues. V lost 6 bases to trimming and J lost 0 bases, with 8 bases between them. CDR1 MNHEY and CDR2 SVGAGI come from the germline V gene. CDR3: CASSGHMNTEAFF. DNA for the CDR3: TGTGCCAGCAGCGGACACATGAACACTGAAGCTTTCTTT.

This chain connects TRBV4-1 to TRBJ1-2, with TRBD1 identical over 7 bases. CDR3 length: 13 amino acids. The V segment lost 4 bases and the J segment 8 bases; nucleotides outside the gene matches: 7. The germline gives CDR1 MGHRA, CDR2 YSYEKL. The CDR3 DNA follows: TGCGCCAGCAGCCCGGACAGGTTGGGGGGCTACACCTTC. Translated: CASSPDRLGGYTF.

The chain carries TRBV7-6 and TRBJ1-4; 10 positions match TRBD1. Germline V lookup: CDR1 SGHVS, CDR2 FNYEAQ. J was trimmed by 9 bases and V by 1 base; bases with no gene match: 5. This CDR3 spans 15 amino acids. CDR3 region: CASSLGPGQGQKLFF. The CDR3 nucleotides read TGTGCCAGCAGCTTAGGGCCGGGACAGGGGCAAAAACTGTTTTTT.

This sequence joins TRBV4-1 and TRBJ1-4; TRBD1 matches at 8 bases. The germline V gene has CDR1 MGHRA and CDR2 YSYEKL. The CDR3 runs 16 residues. V dropped 4 bases and J dropped 3; count of bases not matched to a gene: 7. The chain's CDR3 is CASSLYGTGANEKLFF. The DNA of the CDR3 is TGCGCCAGCAGCCTGTACGGGACAGGAGCTAATGAAAAACTGTTTTTT.